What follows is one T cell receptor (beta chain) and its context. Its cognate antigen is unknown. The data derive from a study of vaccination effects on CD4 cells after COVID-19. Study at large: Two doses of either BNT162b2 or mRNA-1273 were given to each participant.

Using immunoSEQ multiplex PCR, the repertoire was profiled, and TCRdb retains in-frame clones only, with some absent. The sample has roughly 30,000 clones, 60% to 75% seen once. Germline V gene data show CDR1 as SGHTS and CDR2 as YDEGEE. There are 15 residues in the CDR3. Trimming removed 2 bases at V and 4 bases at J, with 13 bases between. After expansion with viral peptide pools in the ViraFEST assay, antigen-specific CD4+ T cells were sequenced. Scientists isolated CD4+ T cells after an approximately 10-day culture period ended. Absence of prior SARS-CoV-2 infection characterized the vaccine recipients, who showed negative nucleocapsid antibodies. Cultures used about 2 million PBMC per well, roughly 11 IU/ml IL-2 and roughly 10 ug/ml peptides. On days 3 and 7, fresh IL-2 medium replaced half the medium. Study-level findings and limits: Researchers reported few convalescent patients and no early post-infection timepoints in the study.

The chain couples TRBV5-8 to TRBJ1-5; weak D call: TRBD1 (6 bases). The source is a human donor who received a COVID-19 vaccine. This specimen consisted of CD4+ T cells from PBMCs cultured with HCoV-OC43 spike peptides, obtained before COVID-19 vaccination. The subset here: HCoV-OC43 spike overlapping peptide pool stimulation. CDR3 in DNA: TGTGCCAGCAGCTTTCGAGGCAGGGGTAATCAGCCCCAGCATTTT. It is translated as CASSFRGRGNQPQHF.